This TCR beta chain was recorded in a study of control samples from healthy donors and cancer patients (dated by TCRdb to about 2020). This clone was counted once. Its cognate antigen has yet to be identified. Qualities for individual bases were not recorded, and no much larger clone is one base off. The receptor library was made with the immunoSEQ multiplex PCR assay. As stored in TCRdb, this immuneACCESS dataset retains in-frame rearrangements with V and J assigned. A fraction of the clones does not appear; measured against another copy, unresolved V genes explain less than half of the discrepancy, and the remainder lacks a known reason. This sample holds hundreds of thousands of clones; approximately 80% were observed only once. Together, the top ten hold about an eighth of the sample. CDR1 and CDR2 are drawn from the germline V gene: MNHNS, SASEGT. Cut back by 0 bases and 2 bases, the V and J ends lie 13 bases apart. Including the terminal cysteine and phenylalanine, the CDR3 comprises 16 residues. CDR3 DNA is the only sequence kept; it has 48 bases, read in frame from the first base.

The sequence links TRBV6-1 to TRBJ1-2; the D gene is perhaps TRBD1, on 5 matching bases. The TCR was taken from a woman in her sixties or seventies with lung cancer. Sequenced: PBMCs. CDR3 sequence: CASSEAGAGTNYGYTF. The base sequence is TGTGCCAGCAGTGAAGCAGGGGCGGGGACCAACTATGGCTACACCTTC.